This TCR beta chain was identified during a study of CD8+CD57+ T cells in acquired aplastic anemia (dated by TCRdb to between 2017 and 2018). About the investigation overall: On average, sorted CD4+ and CD8+ cells yielded around 3.1 ug of extracted DNA, with a range of 0.2 to 27.4 ug. CD8+CD57+ expansion was defined as a frequency above the mean frequency observed in healthy subjects.

This clonotype was seen many times. Its antigen is not yet known. No base quality values were provided; no much bigger clone lies one nucleotide off. As encoded in the germline V gene, CDR1 is SGHRS while CDR2 is YFSETQ. The V end loses 3 bases and the J end loses 7 bases, and a stretch of 14 bases separates them. The CDR3 numbers 14 residues from cysteine through phenylalanine. The read is trimmed to its CDR3 DNA, 42 bases read in frame from base 1. Expansion of CD8+CD57+ cells had been shown by flow cytometry in the patients chosen for sequencing. All patients had severe acquired aplastic anemia diagnosed by International Study of Aplastic Anemia and Agranulocytosis and Camitta criteria. At the time blood was sampled, none of the patients had received any therapy. In the study, sorted CD4+ and CD8+ blood T cells from patients with severe aplastic anemia and from healthy subjects underwent deep sequencing of TCR repertoires. In the USA, patient enrollment took place under clinicaltrials.gov protocols 00001620, 01623167, 00001397, 00071045, 00081523 and 00961064. Ficoll-Paque density gradient centrifugation was used to isolate peripheral blood mononuclear cells. CD4+ and CD8+ T cells were sorted by FACS or magnetic beads before DNA extraction.

On the study overall, not on this receptor specifically: Between patients and healthy controls, no significant difference in CD8+ Simpson's diversity was found (P=0.060). About 30 CD8+ CDR3 sequences were found to be shared between patients and controls, but these sequences appeared to be highly expressed in patients and within the immunodominant clones of the patients.

Genomic DNA was used as template for profiling of TCR beta VDJ combinations and CDR3 sequences. TCR repertoire sequencing was run on an Illumina HiSeq 2000. As for the original processing: TRBV/TRBJ rearrangement plots, CDR3 size and DJ length profiles, and Simpson's diversity index were used to evaluate the repertoires. The immunodominant clone was defined as the most abundant DNA sequence in deep sequencing data. CDR3 amino acid sequences were screened for sharing across subjects and compared with published repertoires and the VDJdb database. Using fastp at Q25 and MiXCR, TCRdb reprocessed the public reads and kept productive beta chains. Each entry merges the rows of one CDR3 protein and shows their most common DNA and genes. TCRdb's processing, not the authors', yielded these V and J calls. The sample table contains about 200,000 distinct CDR3 sequences; only one count was recorded for over 40% of them. 20% of the sample rests with the top ten.

What was sequenced was sorted CD4+, CD8+, or CD8+CD57+ T cells (not recorded which) from PBMCs. The sequence is built from TRBV5-1 and TRBJ1-3; D gene: possibly TRBD1, on 5 matching bases. This sequence was found in a human donor with aplastic anemia. The DNA reads TGCGCCAGCAGCTCTGGAGGGGTCGGCAACACCATATATTTT. Its translation reads: CASSSGGVGNTIYF.